One sample yielded the 9 T cell receptor beta chains listed below, sequenced in a study of T cells in Graves' hyperthyroidism and ophthalmopathy. Template material for amplifying TCR beta CDR3 regions consisted of RNA transcripts. The study used the HTBI primer set for a first-round RT-PCR of the TCR CDR3. MiXCR, run by TCRdb on the multiplex PCR reads, gives a single entry per CDR3 protein. The table includes approximately 300,000 distinct CDR3 sequences, 15% to 20% detected once. Sample: blood. These TCRs come from a woman in her sixties with Graves' ophthalmopathy.

Ten or more counts support this clonotype. The chain uses TRBV6-1 and TRBJ1-2, with 7 bases that match TRBD1. The CDR3 contains 14 residues. The V and J ends lost 8 bases and 5 bases, in that order; junction bases with no gene match: 11. Per germline, CDR1 MNHNS and CDR2 SASEGT. The CDR3 bases are TGTGCCAGCCCTTATGGACAGGCGAATTATGGCTACACCTTC. This codes for CASPYGQANYGYTF.

This clonotype was counted ten times or more. V and J are TRBV11-3 and TRBJ2-3, with TRBD2 identical over 10 bases. The V segment lost 5 bases and the J segment 4 bases; nucleotides outside the gene matches: 9. The CDR3 extends over 16 amino acids. From germline, CDR1 is SGHNT and CDR2 YENEEA. The CDR3 DNA reads as TGTGCCAGCAGCCGATCTCTAGCGGGGGTTGCAGATACGCAGTATTTT. Translated: CASSRSLAGVADTQYF.

This clonotype was seen only a few times. The chain links TRBV20-1 to TRBJ2-7; perhaps D is TRBD1 or TRBD2 (6 bases each). This CDR3 spans 16 amino acids. Trimming shortened V by 6 bases and J by 2 bases, and 23 bases separated the two germline ends. Germline-derived CDR1 and CDR2 are DFQATT and SNEGSKA (reference sequence). The CDR3 nucleotides are TGCAGTGCCCCAAACCTACTAACGGGGGCCCCCTACGAGCAGTACTTC. Translating gives CSAPNLLTGAPYEQYF.

This clonotype was counted ten times or more. The V and J genes are TRBV5-1 and TRBJ2-3, with D uncertain. The CDR3 totals 15 residues. Trimming removed 0 bases at V and 5 bases at J, with 13 bases between. Germline-derived CDR1 and CDR2 are SGHRS and YFSETQ. CDR3 region: CASSLGGSGQDTQYF. CDR3 nucleotide sequence: TGCGCCAGCAGCTTGGGTGGGTCGGGTCAAGATACGCAGTATTTT.

The chain employs TRBV9 and TRBJ2-5; D perhaps matches TRBD2 (5 bases). Germline CDR1 SGDLS, CDR2 YYNGEE. The CDR3 sequence is 12 residues long. Between the trimmed V and J ends, which lost 3 bases and 2 bases, there was a span of 5 bases. CDR3 in DNA: TGTGCCAGCAGCGCGGGGCAAGAGACCCAGTACTTC. Its protein is CASSAGQETQYF.

The table lists this clonotype with many counts. The chain couples TRBV5-1 to TRBJ1-2; D not certain. The germline CDR1 and CDR2 sequences are SGHRS and YFSETQ. The CDR3 covers 15 residues. V lost 4 bases and J 4 bases, leaving 17 bases between the germline ends. The CDR3 DNA reads as TGCGCCAGCAGCACAGACGCCAACCTCTCCTATGGCTACACCTTC. Amino acids: CASSTDANLSYGYTF.

The sample holds many counts of this clonotype. This chain joins TRBV10-3 and TRBJ1-2; D is uncertain. This CDR3 has 15 amino acids. Germline assignment: CDR1 ENHRY and CDR2 SYGVKD. Between the trimmed V and J ends, which lost 6 bases and 0 bases, there was a span of 14 bases. The CDR3 nucleotides are TGTGCCATCAGCCCGCAGGTAGTTGCTAACTATGGCTACACCTTC. It yields the protein CAISPQVVANYGYTF.

In its sample, this clonotype was seen a few times. This chain links TRBV2 with TRBJ2-6; perhaps TRBD1 as D (6 bases). V was pared by 3 bases and J by 0 bases, with 9 bases between. Germline V gene data show CDR1 as SNHLY and CDR2 as FYNNEI. The length of the CDR3 is 16 residues. The CDR3 bases are TGTGCCAGCAGTGATTACAGGGTCTCTGGGGCCAACGTCCTGACTTTC. Translating it yields CASSDYRVSGANVLTF. Full variable domain (rest looked up from reference TRBV2 and TRBJ2-6): EPEVTQTPSHQVTQMGQEVILRCVPISNHLYFYWYRQILGQKVEFLVSFYNNEISEKSEIFDDQFSVERPDGSNFTLKIRSTKLEDSAMYFCASSDYRVSGANVLTFGAGSRLTVL.

This sequence joins TRBV6-1 and TRBJ2-2; TRBD2 matches 7 bases. CDR1 and CDR2 (germline): MNHNS, SASEGT. The CDR3 has 17 amino acids. The V and J ends lost 6 bases and 5 bases, in that order; junction bases with no gene match: 15. The CDR3 nucleotides read TGTGCCAGCAGCCTAATACGGTCGGGAGGCGGTACCGGGGAGCTGTTTTTT. This sequence encodes CASSLIRSGGGTGELFF.